Listed below are T cell receptor beta chains from one sample, sequenced in a study of OX40 agonist ivuxolimab in advanced cancers. Measured with immunoSEQ multiplex PCR; TCRdb has only the in-frame clones, and not every one. The table shows tens of thousands of clones, with about 89% occurring only once. Sequencing used CD4+ or CD8+ T cells sorted from blood, obtained in a trial of the OX40 agonist ivuxolimab. The origin of the receptors is an adult with an advanced solid tumor such as melanoma, head and neck, liver or kidney cancer. Each CDR3 is given with its conserved first and last residue. The order of the fields is V gene, D gene, J gene, clone size, CDR3 protein, CDR3 DNA. A D gene is named only where the DNA matches it firmly. Rows may omit the clone size; those that give it use once, few, many or a size class.

V gene: TRBV5-1
D gene: .
J gene: TRBJ2-7
clone size: .
CDR3 protein: CASSLGGQLSYEQYF
CDR3 DNA: TGCGCCAGCAGCTTGGGGGGACAACTAAGCTACGAGCAGTACTTC

V gene: TRBV28
D gene: TRBD2
J gene: TRBJ2-2
clone size: .
CDR3 protein: CASSRTSGSGTGELFF
CDR3 DNA: TGTGCCAGCAGTCGCACTAGCGGGAGCGGTACCGGGGAGCTGTTTTTT

V gene: TRBV27
D gene: .
J gene: TRBJ1-2
clone size: .
CDR3 protein: CASSATGGSGGYTF
CDR3 DNA: TGTGCCAGCAGTGCCACTGGGGGGTCCGGTGGCTACACCTTC

V gene: TRBV5-1
D gene: .
J gene: TRBJ2-7
clone size: .
CDR3 protein: CASSLDRGGYEQYF
CDR3 DNA: TGCGCCAGCAGCTTGGACAGGGGGGGCTACGAGCAGTACTTC

V gene: TRBV6-1
D gene: .
J gene: TRBJ1-3
clone size: .
CDR3 protein: CASSEIRDDSTIYF
CDR3 DNA: TGTGCCAGCAGTGAAATAAGGGACGACAGCACCATATATTTT

V gene: TRBV5-1
D gene: .
J gene: TRBJ2-1
clone size: .
CDR3 protein: CASSKEWAYNEQFF
CDR3 DNA: TGCGCCAGCAGTAAGGAATGGGCCTACAATGAGCAGTTCTTC

V gene: TRBV5-4
D gene: .
J gene: TRBJ2-7
clone size: .
CDR3 protein: CASSFRMDGEQYF
CDR3 DNA: TGTGCCAGCAGCTTTCGGATGGACGGCGAGCAGTACTTC

V gene: TRBV28
D gene: TRBD1
J gene: TRBJ1-5
clone size: .
CDR3 protein: CASSLSGQGNQPQHF
CDR3 DNA: TGTGCCAGCAGTTTATCCGGACAGGGGAATCAGCCCCAGCATTTT

V gene: TRBV6-5
D gene: TRBD1
J gene: TRBJ1-2
clone size: .
CDR3 protein: CASSWGQGREHRTF
CDR3 DNA: TGTGCCAGCAGTTGGGGACAGGGGAGAGAACATCGTACCTTC

V gene: TRBV28
D gene: .
J gene: TRBJ2-2
clone size: .
CDR3 protein: CASLDRSNTGELFF
CDR3 DNA: TGTGCCAGCCTCGACAGGTCGAACACCGGGGAGCTGTTTTTT

V gene: TRBV4-2
D gene: TRBD2
J gene: TRBJ2-1
clone size: .
CDR3 protein: CASSPGLAAVGQQFF
CDR3 DNA: TGTGCCAGCAGCCCGGGACTAGCGGCGGTTGGGCAGCAGTTCTTC

V gene: TRBV4-1
D gene: .
J gene: TRBJ2-7
clone size: .
CDR3 protein: CASSQDRQYEQYF
CDR3 DNA: TGCGCCAGCAGCCAAGATAGGCAGTACGAGCAGTACTTC

V gene: TRBV30
D gene: .
J gene: TRBJ1-5
clone size: .
CDR3 protein: CAWSKRGEQPQHF
CDR3 DNA: TGTGCCTGGAGTAAGAGGGGTGAACAGCCCCAGCATTTT

V gene: TRBV5-6
D gene: .
J gene: TRBJ2-3
clone size: .
CDR3 protein: CASSLRVADTQYF
CDR3 DNA: TGTGCCAGCAGCTTAAGGGTGGCAGATACGCAGTATTTT

V gene: TRBV28
D gene: .
J gene: TRBJ1-5
clone size: .
CDR3 protein: CASREPGYSNQPQHF
CDR3 DNA: TGTGCCAGCAGGGAACCGGGGTATAGCAATCAGCCCCAGCATTTT

V gene: TRBV6-5
D gene: .
J gene: TRBJ1-6
clone size: .
CDR3 protein: CASSREEKPLHF
CDR3 DNA: TGTGCCAGCAGCAGAGAGGAAAAACCCCTCCACTTT

V gene: TRBV19
D gene: .
J gene: TRBJ2-7
clone size: .
CDR3 protein: CASSIASSYEQYF
CDR3 DNA: TGTGCCAGTAGTATTGCCAGCTCCTACGAGCAGTACTTC

V gene: TRBV10-3
D gene: .
J gene: TRBJ2-7
clone size: .
CDR3 protein: CAISGAGPRVRYEQYF
CDR3 DNA: TGTGCCATCAGTGGGGCAGGACCTAGGGTGAGGTACGAGCAGTACTTC

V gene: TRBV28
D gene: .
J gene: TRBJ2-1
clone size: .
CDR3 protein: CASRAPGGSSYNEQFF
CDR3 DNA: TGTGCCAGCAGAGCACCTGGGGGAAGCTCCTACAATGAGCAGTTCTTC

V gene: TRBV29-1
D gene: TRBD1
J gene: TRBJ2-1
clone size: .
CDR3 protein: CSADRGSYNEQFF
CDR3 DNA: TGCAGCGCAGACAGGGGGTCCTACAATGAGCAGTTCTTC

V gene: TRBV5-1
D gene: .
J gene: TRBJ1-1
clone size: .
CDR3 protein: CASSLLGNTEAFF
CDR3 DNA: TGCGCCAGCAGCTTGCTGGGGAACACTGAAGCTTTCTTT

V gene: TRBV18
D gene: .
J gene: TRBJ2-5
clone size: .
CDR3 protein: CASSHGDQETQYF
CDR3 DNA: TGTGCCAGCTCACACGGGGATCAAGAGACCCAGTACTTC

V gene: TRBV11-2
D gene: .
J gene: TRBJ2-2
clone size: .
CDR3 protein: CASSIGRPGELFF
CDR3 DNA: TGTGCCAGCAGCATTGGCAGGCCCGGGGAGCTGTTTTTT

V gene: TRBV9
D gene: TRBD1
J gene: TRBJ1-1
clone size: .
CDR3 protein: CASTLQGELDTEAFF
CDR3 DNA: TGTGCCAGCACCCTACAGGGGGAGTTGGACACTGAAGCTTTCTTT

V gene: TRBV6-6
D gene: .
J gene: TRBJ1-1
clone size: few
CDR3 protein: CASSQPYTEAFF
CDR3 DNA: TGTGCCAGCAGTCAGCCATACACTGAAGCTTTCTTT

V gene: TRBV6-5
D gene: TRBD1
J gene: TRBJ1-1
clone size: .
CDR3 protein: CASSYSGQGNTEAFF
CDR3 DNA: TGTGCCAGCAGTTACTCGGGACAGGGGAACACTGAAGCTTTCTTT

V gene: TRBV19
D gene: TRBD1
J gene: TRBJ1-2
clone size: .
CDR3 protein: CASSVMTGQGIYGYTF
CDR3 DNA: TGTGCCAGTAGTGTCATGACGGGACAGGGGATCTATGGCTACACCTTC

V gene: TRBV6-6
D gene: .
J gene: TRBJ2-7
clone size: .
CDR3 protein: CASSIDKAGFFF
CDR3 DNA: TGTGCCAGCAGTATCGACAAGGCCGGATTTTTTTTC

V gene: TRBV28
D gene: .
J gene: TRBJ2-1
clone size: .
CDR3 protein: CASSLWGSGGSYNEQFF
CDR3 DNA: TGTGCCAGCAGTTTATGGGGTAGCGGAGGCTCCTACAATGAGCAGTTCTTC

V gene: TRBV2
D gene: TRBD1
J gene: TRBJ1-2
clone size: few
CDR3 protein: CARGTGSRGGYTF
CDR3 DNA: TGTGCCAGAGGGACAGGGAGTCGGGGTGGCTACACCTTC

V gene: TRBV21-1
D gene: .
J gene: TRBJ1-2
clone size: .
CDR3 protein: CASSQTKGGARGYTF
CDR3 DNA: TGTGCCAGCAGCCAAACCAAAGGGGGCGCCCGGGGCTACACCTTC

V gene: TRBV7-9
D gene: TRBD1
J gene: TRBJ2-7
clone size: .
CDR3 protein: CASSPRDSGSYEQYF
CDR3 DNA: TGTGCCAGCAGCCCCCGGGACAGCGGCTCCTACGAGCAGTACTTC

V gene: TRBV5-1
D gene: TRBD1
J gene: TRBJ2-7
clone size: .
CDR3 protein: CASSSSTGGYEQYF
CDR3 DNA: TGCGCCAGCAGCTCCTCGACAGGGGGCTACGAGCAGTACTTC

V gene: TRBV7-6
D gene: .
J gene: TRBJ2-5
clone size: .
CDR3 protein: CASSSPETQYF
CDR3 DNA: TGTGCCAGCAGCTCCCCGGAGACCCAGTACTTC

V gene: TRBV9
D gene: TRBD2
J gene: TRBJ2-1
clone size: once
CDR3 protein: CASSVIAGNNYNEQFF
CDR3 DNA: TGTGCCAGCAGCGTAATAGCGGGTAATAATTACAATGAGCAGTTCTTC

V gene: TRBV7-5
D gene: .
J gene: TRBJ2-7
clone size: .
CDR3 protein: CARRLKGCNEQYF
CDR3 DNA: TGTGCCAGAAGACTTAAGGGTTGCAACGAGCAGTACTTC

V gene: TRBV11-3
D gene: .
J gene: TRBJ2-2
clone size: .
CDR3 protein: CASSQNLGRVGSGELFF
CDR3 DNA: TGTGCCAGCAGTCAGAATCTCGGCCGGGTGGGTTCCGGGGAGCTGTTTTTT

V gene: TRBV6-6
D gene: .
J gene: TRBJ2-4
clone size: .
CDR3 protein: CASSLGVNIQYF
CDR3 DNA: TGTGCCAGCAGCCTCGGTGTAAACATTCAGTACTTC

V gene: TRBV6-4
D gene: TRBD1
J gene: TRBJ1-4
clone size: .
CDR3 protein: CASSEKDRADEKLFF
CDR3 DNA: TGTGCCAGCAGTGAAAAGGACAGGGCGGATGAAAAACTGTTTTTT

V gene: TRBV9
D gene: TRBD2
J gene: TRBJ2-7
clone size: .
CDR3 protein: CASGRAGVGEQYF
CDR3 DNA: TGTGCCAGCGGAAGGGCGGGAGTGGGGGAGCAGTACTTC

V gene: TRBV7-2
D gene: .
J gene: TRBJ1-5
clone size: .
CDR3 protein: CASSLETGVSNQPQHF
CDR3 DNA: TGTGCCAGCAGCTTAGAGACTGGGGTTAGCAATCAGCCCCAGCATTTT

V gene: TRBV7-8
D gene: TRBD2
J gene: TRBJ2-7
clone size: .
CDR3 protein: CASSWTGLAGVEQYF
CDR3 DNA: TGTGCCAGCAGCTGGACGGGACTAGCGGGGGTCGAGCAGTACTTC

V gene: TRBV6-6
D gene: .
J gene: TRBJ1-5
clone size: .
CDR3 protein: CASSYSGQNNQPQHF
CDR3 DNA: TGTGCCAGCAGTTACTCGGGGCAGAACAATCAGCCCCAGCATTTT

V gene: TRBV5-6
D gene: TRBD2
J gene: TRBJ2-1
clone size: .
CDR3 protein: CASSFYGSIAGVGNEQFF
CDR3 DNA: TGTGCCAGCAGCTTTTATGGTTCTATAGCGGGAGTGGGGAATGAGCAGTTCTTC

V gene: TRBV29-1
D gene: TRBD1
J gene: TRBJ2-3
clone size: .
CDR3 protein: CSTAGFSGGGLGTDTQYF
CDR3 DNA: TGCAGCACTGCGGGGTTCTCAGGGGGCGGGTTGGGCACAGATACGCAGTATTTT

V gene: TRBV7-2
D gene: .
J gene: TRBJ2-3
clone size: once
CDR3 protein: CASSEASVNTQYF
CDR3 DNA: TGTGCCAGCAGCGAGGCTTCTGTGAATACGCAGTATTTT

V gene: TRBV11-3
D gene: TRBD2
J gene: TRBJ2-2
clone size: .
CDR3 protein: CASSPGLAGVSTGELFF
CDR3 DNA: TGTGCCAGCAGCCCGGGACTAGCGGGAGTTTCCACCGGGGAGCTGTTTTTT

V gene: TRBV11-2
D gene: .
J gene: TRBJ2-3
clone size: many
CDR3 protein: CASSLVQLSGTQYF
CDR3 DNA: TGTGCCAGCAGCTTAGTCCAGCTTTCGGGGACGCAGTATTTT

V gene: TRBV5-1
D gene: .
J gene: TRBJ1-5
clone size: .
CDR3 protein: CASSRDGTSNQPQHF
CDR3 DNA: TGCGCCAGCTCCCGGGACGGTACTAGCAATCAGCCCCAGCATTTT

V gene: TRBV19
D gene: TRBD2
J gene: TRBJ2-1
clone size: few
CDR3 protein: CASRGLDFVPFF
CDR3 DNA: TGTGCCAGCCGCGGACTAGATTTCGTTCCGTTCTTC

V gene: TRBV27
D gene: .
J gene: TRBJ1-1
clone size: once
CDR3 protein: CASSSQGIRNTEAFF
CDR3 DNA: TGTGCCAGCAGTTCCCAAGGGATCAGGAACACTGAAGCTTTCTTT

V gene: TRBV27
D gene: TRBD1
J gene: TRBJ2-2
clone size: .
CDR3 protein: CASSFPGTGRLFF
CDR3 DNA: TGTGCCAGCAGTTTCCCCGGGACAGGGCGGCTGTTTTTT

V gene: TRBV6-1
D gene: TRBD1
J gene: TRBJ2-5
clone size: .
CDR3 protein: CASTRDRGKTQYF
CDR3 DNA: TGTGCCAGCACCAGGGACAGGGGGAAGACCCAGTACTTC

V gene: TRBV5-8
D gene: .
J gene: TRBJ2-1
clone size: .
CDR3 protein: CASSLGRLADRGNEQFF
CDR3 DNA: TGTGCCAGCAGCTTGGGCCGGTTGGCCGACCGAGGCAATGAGCAGTTCTTC

V gene: TRBV6-4
D gene: TRBD2
J gene: TRBJ2-3
clone size: .
CDR3 protein: CASSESASGIDTQYF
CDR3 DNA: TGTGCCAGCAGTGAGTCGGCTAGCGGGATCGATACGCAGTATTTT

V gene: TRBV19
D gene: .
J gene: TRBJ2-7
clone size: .
CDR3 protein: CASSPDREGEQYF
CDR3 DNA: TGTGCCAGTAGTCCGGACAGGGAGGGAGAGCAGTACTTC

V gene: TRBV7-6
D gene: TRBD1
J gene: TRBJ1-2
clone size: .
CDR3 protein: CASSNTRQGDGYTF
CDR3 DNA: TGTGCCAGCAGCAACACAAGACAGGGGGATGGCTACACCTTC

V gene: TRBV27
D gene: TRBD1
J gene: TRBJ1-5
clone size: .
CDR3 protein: CASSSTRGITPQHF
CDR3 DNA: TGTGCCAGCAGTTCAACCAGGGGGATAACGCCCCAGCATTTT

V gene: TRBV4-1
D gene: .
J gene: TRBJ1-2
clone size: once
CDR3 protein: CASSLDRGFNYGYTF
CDR3 DNA: TGCGCCAGCAGCCTAGATCGGGGGTTTAACTATGGCTACACCTTC